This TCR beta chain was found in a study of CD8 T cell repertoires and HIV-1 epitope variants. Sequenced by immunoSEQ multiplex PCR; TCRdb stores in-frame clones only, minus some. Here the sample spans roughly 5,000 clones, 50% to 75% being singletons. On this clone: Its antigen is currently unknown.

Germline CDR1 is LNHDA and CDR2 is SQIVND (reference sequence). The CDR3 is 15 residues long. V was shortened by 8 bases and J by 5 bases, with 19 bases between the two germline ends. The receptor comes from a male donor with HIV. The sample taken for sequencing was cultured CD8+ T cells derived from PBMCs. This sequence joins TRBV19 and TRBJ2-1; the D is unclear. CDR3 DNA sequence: TGTGCCAGTTCCCACCGTAATGAAACTAACAATGAGCAGTTCTTC. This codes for CASSHRNETNNEQFF.